The rows below give T cell receptor beta chains drawn from one sample of a study of breast tumors, draining lymph nodes, adjacent tissues. TCRdb re-called the multiplex PCR reads through MiXCR, storing one row per CDR3 protein. In the table there are about 13,000 distinct CDR3 sequences, 50% of which are singletons. The sequencing input was tumor-adjacent breast tissue. The receptor source for this set is a female donor with breast cancer. Some clones in this sample may be carry-over from other donors' samples. Both conserved end residues are part of each CDR3. A D gene is named only where the DNA matches it firmly. The size field is filled for only some rows; it gives once, few, many or a size class.

j_gene	v_gene	abundance	d_gene	CDR3aa	CDR3nt
TRBJ1-3	TRBV5-1	-	TRBD1	CASSAGTAGNTIYF	TGCGCCAGCAGCGCCGGGACAGCAGGAAACACCATATATTTT
TRBJ2-1	TRBV7-6	-	TRBD2	CASSLGTSLYNEQFF	TGTGCCAGCAGCTTAGGGACTAGCCTCTACAATGAGCAGTTCTTC
TRBJ2-1	TRBV5-6	medium-sized	-	CASSLSLNEQFF	TGTGCCAGCAGCTTGTCCCTTAATGAGCAGTTCTTC
TRBJ2-7	TRBV20-1	-	-	CSARSGFEQYF	TGCAGTGCTAGATCCGGGTTCGAGCAGTACTTC
TRBJ1-4	TRBV19	once	-	CASSQHEKLFF	TGTGCCAGTAGTCAACATGAAAAACTGTTTTTT
TRBJ2-7	TRBV5-6	many	TRBD1	CASSVLGQGPHEQYF	TGTGCCAGCAGTGTTTTGGGACAGGGACCCCACGAGCAGTACTTC
TRBJ1-6	TRBV6-5	medium-sized	-	CASSYRGSNSPLHF	TGTGCCAGCAGTTACCGGGGCAGTAATTCACCCCTCCACTTT
TRBJ2-3	TRBV13	medium-sized	-	CASSTRRTDTQYF	TGTGCCAGCAGCACGAGACGCACAGATACGCAGTATTTT
TRBJ1-2	TRBV24-1	-	TRBD1	CATSARDSLVGGYTF	TGTGCCACCAGTGCCCGGGACAGCCTTGTTGGTGGCTACACCTTC
TRBJ2-7	TRBV5-4	-	-	CASSSNGVESEQYF	TGTGCCAGCAGCTCCAACGGTGTAGAGAGCGAGCAGTACTTC
TRBJ2-1	TRBV7-9	-	TRBD2	CASSLTTSGLYNEQFF	TGTGCCAGCAGCCTTACGACTAGCGGGTTGTACAATGAGCAGTTCTTC
TRBJ1-2	TRBV6-5	few	-	CASSLRETNYGYTF	TGTGCCAGCAGTCTCCGGGAGACTAACTATGGCTACACCTTC
TRBJ2-3	TRBV19	-	-	CASSIGQGRTENQYF	TGTGCCAGTAGTATAGGCCAGGGTCGCACAGAAAACCAGTATTTT
TRBJ1-6	TRBV5-4	few	TRBD1	CASSQDRADSPLHF	TGTGCCAGCAGTCAGGACAGGGCTGATTCACCCCTCCACTTT
TRBJ1-5	TRBV5-5	-	-	CASSWDLGTYEHF	TGTGCCAGCAGCTGGGACTTAGGTACCTACGAGCATTTT
TRBJ1-4	TRBV6-5	-	-	CASSYVGEKLFF	TGTGCCAGCAGTTACGTCGGTGAAAAACTGTTTTTT
TRBJ2-7	TRBV4-2	-	TRBD1	CASSQAPGQKNYEQYF	TGTGCCAGCAGCCAAGCTCCGGGACAGAAAAACTACGAGCAGTACTTC
TRBJ2-7	TRBV20-1	-	TRBD2	CSARGTSGYSYEQYF	TGCAGTGCCCGTGGGACTAGCGGATACTCCTACGAGCAGTACTTC
TRBJ1-2	TRBV20-1	-	TRBD1	CSGDRGWDGYTF	TGCAGTGGTGACAGGGGGTGGGATGGCTACACCTTC
TRBJ1-6	TRBV7-9	-	-	CASSLESGFPPHF	TGTGCCAGCAGCTTGGAGTCGGGTTTCCCCCCCCACTTT
TRBJ2-7	TRBV15	many	TRBD2	CATSKAGGGYEQYF	TGTGCCACCAGCAAGGCGGGAGGAGGCTACGAGCAGTACTTC
TRBJ2-7	TRBV7-2	-	-	CASSRLPGTYEQYF	TGTGCCAGCAGCCGTCTCCCGGGAACCTACGAGCAGTACTTC
TRBJ1-4	TRBV2	-	-	CASSQGQGVEKLFF	TGTGCCAGCAGCCAAGGGCAGGGCGTAGAAAAACTGTTTTTT
TRBJ1-1	TRBV18	few	-	CASQAGDEAFF	TGTGCCAGCCAAGCGGGGGATGAAGCTTTCTTT
TRBJ2-1	TRBV24-1	-	TRBD2	CATSAAGVTFF	TGTGCCACCAGTGCGGCGGGAGTAACGTTCTTC
TRBJ2-7	TRBV20-1	-	-	CSARDFHRTYEQYF	TGCAGTGCTAGAGATTTCCACAGAACCTACGAGCAGTACTTC
TRBJ1-2	TRBV12-5	-	-	CASGNLGWENYGYTF	TGTGCTAGTGGTAATTTGGGTTGGGAGAACTATGGCTACACCTTC
TRBJ2-3	TRBV7-7	many	-	CASSLLSSTDTQYF	TGTGCTAGCAGTCTACTGAGCTCCACAGATACGCAGTATTTT
TRBJ2-1	TRBV7-9	-	-	CASSLAGAPKQFF	TGTGCCAGCAGCTTAGCGGGTGCCCCCAAGCAGTTCTTC
TRBJ2-3	TRBV5-4	-	-	CASSEGHLSTDTQYF	TGTGCCAGCAGCGAAGGACACCTTAGCACAGATACGCAGTATTTT
TRBJ2-1	TRBV6-2/TRBV6-3	many	-	CASSSRPPYEQFF	TGTGCCAGCAGTTCCCGGCCTCCGTATGAGCAGTTCTTC
TRBJ2-5	TRBV7-9	once	TRBD2	CASSPSGETQYF	TGTGCCAGCAGTCCTAGCGGTGAGACCCAGTACTTC
TRBJ1-3	TRBV11-3	many	TRBD1	CASSLGPAGGSGNTIYF	TGTGCCAGCAGCTTAGGCCCGGCAGGGGGCTCTGGAAACACCATATATTTT
TRBJ2-7	TRBV28	few	-	CASSKAGRSYEQYF	TGTGCCAGCAGTAAGGCCGGCCGCTCCTACGAGCAGTACTTC
TRBJ1-3	TRBV6-1	many	-	CASTEKRRSGNTIYF	TGTGCCAGCACTGAAAAAAGGCGGTCTGGAAACACCATATATTTT
TRBJ2-3	TRBV20-1	-	-	CSARLPPRTDTQYF	TGCAGTGCACGACTCCCGCCACGCACAGATACGCAGTATTTT
TRBJ2-7	TRBV20-1	-	-	CSARIRATYEQYF	TGCAGTGCTCGTATCAGGGCAACCTACGAGCAGTACTTC